Below, 10 T cell receptor beta chains from the same sample are listed, as sequenced in a study of blood T cells in healthy people across ages (dated by TCRdb to 2013 to 2016). The library was built by means of 5' RACE. Sequencing took place on an Illumina HiSeq 2500. The second PCR ran for about 7 to 11 cycles and used a J-beta primer mix along with a sample-barcoded 5' primer. TCRdb reworked the public reads: Q25 trimming with fastp, MiXCR clone assembly, productive beta chains retained. Rows with a matching CDR3 protein are joined into one entry that keeps the most common DNA and genes. This sample lists 580,000 or so distinct CDR3 sequences; roughly 48% were detected once. Of the sample, about 26% falls within the top ten clones. The material sequenced was blood. The receptor source for this set is an elderly man in good health.

Remarks on this clonotype: A much bigger clone sits one base away, suggesting this may be a read error. The chain's CDR3 is CASSPSVQAIYNEQYF. CDR3 DNA sequence: TGTGCCAGCTCACCCTCGGTCCAGGCGATATACAATGAGCAGTACTTC. The chain carries TRBV18 and TRBJ2-5; D remains ambiguous. V was clipped by 3 bases and J by 11 bases, with 25 bases between them. This CDR3 spans 16 amino acids. Germline V gene data show CDR1 as KGHSH and CDR2 as LQKENI.

This clonotype has at least ten counts. V usage is TRBV6-6 and J usage is TRBJ2-1; D tentatively fits TRBD1 or TRBD2 (5 bases each). Germline CDR1 is MNHNY and CDR2 is SVGAGI (reference sequence). V was trimmed by 6 bases and J by 4 bases, leaving 16 bases between them. The CDR3 covers 15 residues. CDR3 region: CASSPRGPLYNEQFF. CDR3 in DNA: TGTGCCAGCAGCCCCCGGGGACCCCTTTACAATGAGCAGTTCTTC.

This sequence joins TRBV9 and TRBJ1-2, with D perhaps matching TRBD1 (5 bases). Trimming took off 4 bases at V and 0 bases at J, with 10 bases between the two ends. CDR3 length: 14 amino acids. Germline values: CDR1 SGDLS, CDR2 YYNGEE. CDR3 region: CASSRGGANYGYTF. The CDR3 bases are TGTGCCAGCAGCCGCGGGGGAGCTAACTATGGCTACACCTTC.

This clonotype was seen a handful of times. This chain joins TRBV29-1 and TRBJ1-1; TRBD1 matches at 7 bases. The CDR3 totals 12 residues. Germline V gene sequence: CDR1 SQVTM, CDR2 ANQGSEA. Trimming took 6 bases from V and 3 from J; bases not matched to a gene: 4. The chain's CDR3 is CSVSGGDTEAFF. The CDR3 bases are TGCAGCGTATCAGGGGGGGACACTGAAGCTTTCTTT.

Only a few counts were recorded for this clonotype. The gene calls are TRBV12-3 or TRBV12-4 and TRBJ2-5; 7 bases are shared with TRBD2. Losses at the gene ends were 4 bases for V and 11 bases for J; bases not matched to a gene: 10. The CDR3 runs to 13 residues. The CDR3 sequence is CASSSGREWEQYF. DNA for the CDR3: TGTGCCAGCAGTTCAGGGAGGGAGTGGGAGCAGTACTTC.

The rearrangement joins TRBV2 to TRBJ1-6, with TRBD1 identical over 7 bases. The V gene end was trimmed by 6 bases and the J gene end by 8 bases; junction bases not matched to a gene: 13. The CDR3 loop spans 16 amino acids. Germline CDR1 is SNHLY and CDR2 is FYNNEI. The CDR3 sequence: CASSRQGVVRDSPLHF. DNA of the CDR3: TGTGCCAGCAGCCGACAGGGAGTCGTGAGGGATTCACCCCTCCACTTT.

V usage is TRBV28 and J usage is TRBJ2-7; D is ambiguous. The V end lost 4 bases, the J end lost 0 bases, and 10 bases lay between the germline ends. The CDR3 covers 14 residues. Germline-derived CDR1 and CDR2 are MDHEN and SYDVKM. The CDR3 coding sequence is TGTGCCAGCAGTTCAGCGCTGCCCTCCTACGAGCAGTACTTC. Its protein is CASSSALPSYEQYF.

This clonotype was detected a few times. V is TRBV7-2 and J is TRBJ2-3; 11 positions agree with TRBD1. Trimming removed 5 bases from V and 5 bases from J; junction bases left unmatched: 6. This CDR3 region has 15 residues. Germline values: CDR1 SGHTA, CDR2 FQGNSA. CDR3 DNA sequence: TGTGCCAGCAGCCAAAGGACAGGGGGCATAGATACGCAGTATTTT. It translates to CASSQRTGGIDTQYF. Together with reference TRBV7-2 and TRBJ2-3, the CDR3 gives the full variable domain: GAGVSQSPSNKVTEKGKDVELRCDPISGHTALYWYRQSLGQGLEFLIYFQGNSAPDKSGLPSDRFSAERTGGSVSTLTIQRTQQEDSAVYLCASSQRTGGIDTQYFGPGTRLTVL.

The V call is TRBV5-1, the J call TRBJ2-2; D is undetermined. With 3 bases removed from V and 4 bases from J, the gap between germline ends came to 10 bases. This CDR3 region has 14 residues. The V gene's germline CDR1 is SGHRS and CDR2 YFSETQ. The CDR3: CASSSQIITGELFF. CDR3 DNA: TGCGCCAGCAGCTCCCAGATAATCACCGGGGAGCTGTTTTTT.

This clonotype was seen more than once but under ten times. The CDR3 reads CASSGTGGGSNQPQHF. As DNA, the CDR3 is TGTGCCAGCAGCGGAACAGGGGGGGGTAGCAATCAGCCCCAGCATTTT. The chain is built from TRBV12-3 or TRBV12-4 and TRBJ1-5; 8 positions match TRBD1. Losses at the gene ends were 6 bases for V and 0 bases for J; bases not matched to a gene: 7. The length of the CDR3 is 16 residues.